The text below deals with one T cell receptor beta chain. Antigen specificity is unknown. The sample comes from a study of cytomegalovirus exposure and HLA in healthy donors. Across the study: About 85 million unique TCRs from HLA-typed donors were held in an early release of data.

This CDR3 spans 17 amino acids. From germline, CDR1 is MDHEN and CDR2 SYDVKM. V gave up 3 bases and J gave up 0 bases; unmatched junction bases: 4. It was with 60 Vbeta and 13 Jbeta primers that the PCR ran. Clones were sequenced by immunoSEQ multiplex PCR, and TCRdb holds only the in-frame ones, with some missing. This sample's table reports under 95,000 clones. Study-wide findings and caveats: In a later analysis, common viral pathogens appeared linked to several of the most significant clusters. Presence/absence analyses assumed roughly uniform sequencing depth across donors.

The TCR comes from a female donor in good health and CMV-seropositive. The chain recombines TRBV28 with TRBJ2-7, with 14 bases matching TRBD2. The specimen sequenced was PBMCs. CDR3 region: CASSFVTSGRVSYEQYF. The CDR3, as DNA: TGTGCCAGCAGTTTTGTGACTAGCGGGAGGGTCTCCTACGAGCAGTACTTC.